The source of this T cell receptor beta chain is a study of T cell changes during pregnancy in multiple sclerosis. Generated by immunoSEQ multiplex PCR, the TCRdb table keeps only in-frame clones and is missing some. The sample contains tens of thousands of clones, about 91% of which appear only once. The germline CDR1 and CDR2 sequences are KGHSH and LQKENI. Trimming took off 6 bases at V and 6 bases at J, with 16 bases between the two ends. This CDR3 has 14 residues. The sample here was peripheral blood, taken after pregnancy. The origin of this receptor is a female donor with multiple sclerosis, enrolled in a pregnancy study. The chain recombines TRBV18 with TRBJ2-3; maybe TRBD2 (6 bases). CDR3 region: CASSGGSGSDTQYF. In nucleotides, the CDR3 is TGTGCCAGCTCCGGTGGTAGCGGTTCCGATACGCAGTATTTT.